One sample yielded the 21 T cell receptor beta chains listed below, sequenced in a study of human T cells and chemical hapten exposure. Each CDR3 protein is one row after TCRdb ran MiXCR on the RACE reads. The sample yields 90,000 or so distinct CDR3 sequences, more than 9% seen once. Time point here: patch test 1, 2 weeks after DPC sensitization. As to treatment: therapeutic diphenylcyclopropenone sensitization with weekly scalp DPC. The input for sequencing was whole blood, taken in connection with sensitization to the hapten diphenylcyclopropenone (DPC). These receptors all come from a man aged 35-49 years with alopecia areata. Some clones in this sample may be carry-over from other donors' samples.

This clonotype was recorded many times. The chain combines TRBV28 with TRBJ2-3; maybe TRBD1 (5 bases). Germline V lookup: CDR1 MDHEN, CDR2 SYDVKM. The CDR3 runs to 12 residues. Trimming shortened V by 7 bases and J by 14 bases, and 19 bases separated the two germline ends. The CDR3 sequence is CASTTNPGHRYF. CDR3 DNA: TGTGCCAGCACCACGAATCCAGGACATAGGTATTTT.

This chain uses TRBV6-2 or TRBV6-3 with TRBJ2-7; 14 positions agree with TRBD2. From germline, CDR1 is MNHEY and CDR2 SVGEGT. The CDR3 totals 18 residues. The junction had 8 bases not matched to a gene; V was cut back by 2 bases and J by 2 bases. CDR3 amino acids: CASSYQGTSGSLTYEQYF. The CDR3 DNA reads TGTGCCAGCAGTTACCAAGGGACTAGCGGGAGTCTGACCTACGAGCAGTACTTC.

This chain links TRBV28 with TRBJ1-2; D not certain. This CDR3 is built from 13 residues. Per germline, CDR1 MDHEN and CDR2 SYDVKM. V gave up 6 bases and J gave up 3 bases, with 11 bases separating them. The CDR3 region has the DNA TGTGCCAGCAGACCCACAGCCCACTATGGCTACACCTTC. This translates into CASRPTAHYGYTF.

This clonotype was found once. The chain employs TRBV6-5 and TRBJ1-3, with D perhaps matching TRBD1 (6 bases). Trimming took off 5 bases at V and 0 bases at J, with 17 bases between the two ends. The CDR3 has 17 residues. Per germline, CDR1 MNHEY and CDR2 SVGAGI. In DNA, the CDR3 is TGTGCCAGCAGTCTCGGGACACGGCCGAGCTCTGGAAACACCATATATTTT. Translated, it gives CASSLGTRPSSGNTIYF.

This clonotype has at least ten counts. This chain uses TRBV30 with TRBJ1-2; D is undetermined. CDR3 length: 12 residues. V lost 0 bases, J lost 2 bases, and 4 bases lay in between. Germline assignment: CDR1 GTSNPN and CDR2 SVGIG (reference sequence). CDR3 sequence: CAWSVRNYGYTF. The CDR3 DNA follows: TGTGCCTGGAGTGTACGGAACTATGGCTACACCTTC. The complete variable domain, with remaining parts taken from reference TRBV30 and TRBJ1-2, reads SQTIHQWPATLVQPVGSPLSLECTVEGTSNPNLYWYRQAAGRGLQLLFYSVGIGQISSEVPQNLSASRPQDRQFILSSKKLLLSDSGFYLCAWSVRNYGYTFGSGTRLTVV.

This clonotype was seen more than once but under ten times. The chain links TRBV19 to TRBJ2-1; TRBD1 agrees at 11 bases. The length of the CDR3 is 18 residues. Germline CDR1 and CDR2: LNHDA and SQIVND (reference sequence). Trimming at V came to 1 base and at J to 7 bases, leaving 12 bases not matched to a gene. This CDR3 is CASSIGGGTGGRTNEQFF. CDR3 in DNA: TGTGCCAGTAGTATAGGAGGTGGGACAGGGGGTCGGACAAATGAGCAGTTCTTC.

This chain joins TRBV29-1 and TRBJ2-5; 11 nucleotides align to TRBD2. V shed 6 bases and J 4 bases; nucleotides not matched to a gene: 4. CDR1 SQVTM and CDR2 ANQGSEA come from the germline V gene. The CDR3 spans 13 residues. CDR3 bases: TGCAGCGTAATACTAGCGGGAGCAGAGACCCAGTACTTC. It encodes CSVILAGAETQYF.

This clonotype showed up just a few times. V is TRBV6-6 and J is TRBJ1-1, with TRBD1 matching 10 bases. Germline V gene lookup returns CDR1 MNHNY and CDR2 SVGAGI (reference sequence). The trim removed 5 bases at V and 10 bases at J, leaving 13 bases unmatched. This CDR3 comprises 15 residues. The CDR3 DNA sequence: TGTGCCAGCAGTCACGTAGAGGGACAGGGGAGTGGAGCTTTCTTT. It codes for CASSHVEGQGSGAFF.

V usage is TRBV2 and J usage is TRBJ2-7; 11 bases are a match to TRBD1. V trimming: 3 bases; J trimming: 11 bases; junction bases outside the gene matches: 3. Looked up from germline, CDR1 is SNHLY and CDR2 is FYNNEI. This CDR3 spans 12 amino acids. The CDR3 spells CASSEDRGLKYV. In DNA, the CDR3 is TGTGCCAGCAGTGAGGACAGGGGGCTAAAGTACGTC.

This clonotype showed up many times. The chain employs TRBV4-2 and TRBJ2-7; 14 nucleotides align to TRBD2. J lost 7 bases, V lost 4 bases, and 9 bases had no gene match. Looked up from germline, CDR1 is LGHNA and CDR2 is YNFKEQ. This CDR3 is 16 amino acids long. CDR3 loop: CASSPGTSGSLREQYF. DNA of the CDR3: TGTGCCAGCAGCCCCGGGACTAGCGGGAGCCTACGGGAGCAGTACTTC.

On this clonotype itself: Because it lacks the conserved phenylalanine or tryptophan at the end, this CDR3 is likely a read error. The chain is built from TRBV7-9 and TRBJ2-5; 10 bases are shared with TRBD2. J gave up 4 bases and V 2 bases, and 7 bases lay outside the gene matches. Germline values: CDR1 SEHNR, CDR2 FQNEAQ (reference sequence). The CDR3 is 16 amino acids. CDR3 DNA sequence: TGTGCCAGCAGCTTAACGAGACTAGCGGGTCCAGAGACCCAGTACCTC. Encoded protein: CASSLTRLAGPETQYL.

This chain uses TRBV18 with TRBJ1-2; D gene unclear. Trimming took off 3 bases at V and 4 bases at J, with 9 bases between the two ends. The V gene's germline CDR1 is KGHSH and CDR2 LQKENI. The CDR3 consists of 13 residues. CDR3 in amino acids: CASSPRMVYGYTF. CDR3 sequence (DNA): TGTGCCAGCTCACCGCGTATGGTCTATGGCTACACCTTC.

The rearrangement links TRBV11-3 to TRBJ2-4, with 10 bases lining up with TRBD1. The CDR3 extends over 14 amino acids. Trimming removed 5 bases from V and 7 bases from J; junction bases left unmatched: 5. Germline values: CDR1 SGHNT, CDR2 YENEEA. The CDR3 here is CASSARQGANIQYF. CDR3 sequence (DNA): TGTGCCAGCAGCGCGAGACAGGGGGCTAACATTCAGTACTTC.

A few counts support this clonotype. The chain joins TRBV5-1 to TRBJ2-6; unclear D gene. This CDR3 spans 16 amino acids. Germline assignment: CDR1 SGHRS and CDR2 YFSETQ. Trimming cost V 1 base and J 0 bases, with 8 bases left between them. CDR3 bases: TGCGCCAGCAGCTTGACCCAAAACTCTGGGGCCAACGTCCTGACTTTC. Translation gives CASSLTQNSGANVLTF.

This clonotype was seen a few times. The genes are TRBV5-4 and TRBJ1-4; D is perhaps TRBD1 (5 bases). The CDR3 totals 16 residues. From germline, CDR1 is SGHNT and CDR2 YYREEE (reference sequence). Trimming took off 0 bases at V and 3 bases at J, with 12 bases between the two ends. The chain's CDR3 is CASSLEPSQANEKLFF. The CDR3 DNA reads as TGTGCCAGCAGCTTGGAACCGTCACAGGCTAATGAAAAACTGTTTTTT.

The rearrangement uses TRBV29-1 and TRBJ2-3, with TRBD1 matching over 7 bases. With 7 bases clipped from V and 6 bases from J, the junction kept 7 bases outside the gene matches. The CDR3 has 12 residues. CDR1 and CDR2 from the germline V gene are SQVTM and ANQGSEA. The CDR3 nucleotides read TGCAGCGCCTCGGGACAGTTCGATACGCAGTATTTT. Protein sequence: CSASGQFDTQYF.

This clonotype was detected a few times. This chain uses TRBV28 with TRBJ2-7; D unclear. CDR3 length: 14 amino acids. V was clipped by 6 bases and J by 2 bases, with 14 bases between them. Per germline, CDR1 MDHEN and CDR2 SYDVKM. The CDR3 coding sequence is TGTGCCAGCAGCCCCTACCATGCCCCCTACGAGCAGTACTTC. Amino acid sequence: CASSPYHAPYEQYF.

This clonotype has at least ten counts. The chain couples TRBV5-4 to TRBJ1-6, with D unclear. V was cut by 1 base and J by 7 bases, with 15 bases left in between. This CDR3 region has 16 residues. Germline V gene data show CDR1 as SGHNT and CDR2 as YYREEE (reference sequence). The CDR3 sequence: CASSLNGLSVNSPLHF. In DNA, the CDR3 is TGTGCCAGCAGCTTGAATGGACTCTCAGTGAATTCACCCCTCCACTTT.

This rearrangement joins TRBV6-2 or TRBV6-3 to TRBJ2-7, with TRBD2 identical over 10 bases. CDR3 size: 13 residues. Losses at the gene ends were 8 bases for V and 4 bases for J; bases not matched to a gene: 5. In germline, CDR1 is MNHEY, CDR2 SVGEGT. In nucleotides, the CDR3 is TGTGCCAGCTCCTTAGCGGGAGGTTACGAGCAGTACGTC. Encoded protein: CASSLAGGYEQYV.

Only a few counts were recorded for this clonotype. V usage is TRBV20-1 and J usage is TRBJ2-7; D is possibly TRBD2 (6 bases). The CDR3 runs 13 residues. Germline values: CDR1 DFQATT, CDR2 SNEGSKA (reference sequence). Trimming left V 3 bases short and J 0 bases short, with 9 bases between. The DNA of the CDR3 is TGCAGTGCTAGTCGCGGGGCCTCCTACGAGCAGTACTTC. This encodes CSASRGASYEQYF.

This rearrangement joins TRBV6-5 to TRBJ2-3; TRBD1 agrees at 8 bases. CDR1 is MNHEY, CDR2 SVGAGI, per germline. The length of the CDR3 is 14 residues. The ends lost 1 base at V and 6 bases at J; junction bases unmatched: 3. The CDR3, as DNA: TGTGCCAGCAGTTACTATCAGGGGGCGGATACGCAGTATTTT. The encoded protein is CASSYYQGADTQYF.